The clone carrying this TCR beta chain was observed at least ten times. This record comes from a study of blood T cell repertoires in COVID-19. Clones were sequenced by immunoSEQ multiplex PCR, and TCRdb holds only the in-frame ones, with some missing. Among around 240,000 clones listed, about 80% were seen once. The germline CDR1 and CDR2 sequences are MGHRA and YSYEKL. The CDR3 loop spans 14 amino acids. Between the trimmed V and J ends, which lost 1 base and 5 bases, there was a span of 9 bases. Source material: peripheral blood. The origin of this receptor is a woman in her forties or fifties with acute or convalescent COVID-19. The chain couples TRBV4-1 to TRBJ2-1; a possible D gene is TRBD2 (5 bases). The CDR3, as DNA: TGCGCCAGCAGCCAAGGGAGGCGGAACAATGAGCAGTTCTTC. As protein: CASSQGRRNNEQFF.